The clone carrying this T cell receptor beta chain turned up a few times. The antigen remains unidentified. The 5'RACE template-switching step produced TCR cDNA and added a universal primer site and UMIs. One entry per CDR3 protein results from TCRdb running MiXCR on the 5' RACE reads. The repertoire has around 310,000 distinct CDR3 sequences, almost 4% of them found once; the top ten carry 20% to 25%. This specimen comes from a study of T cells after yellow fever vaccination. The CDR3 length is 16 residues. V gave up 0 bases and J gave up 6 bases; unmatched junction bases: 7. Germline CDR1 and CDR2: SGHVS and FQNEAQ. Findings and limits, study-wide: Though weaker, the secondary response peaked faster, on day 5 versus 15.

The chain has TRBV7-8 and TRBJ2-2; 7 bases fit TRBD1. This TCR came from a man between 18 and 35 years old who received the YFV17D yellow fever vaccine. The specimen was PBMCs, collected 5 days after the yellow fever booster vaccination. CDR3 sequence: CASSLAGGPFSGELFF. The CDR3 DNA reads TGTGCCAGCAGCTTAGCAGGGGGCCCGTTCTCCGGGGAGCTGTTTTTT.